The clone carrying this TCR beta chain was detected ten times or more. No treatment had been given to any patient before thyroid surgery. This sample was taken from a study of metastatic and nonmetastatic thyroid tumors. TCRdb re-analyzed the PCR reads using MiXCR. The sample includes over 20,000 clones, approximately 15% of them seen just once. CDR3 length: 14 residues. Germline values: CDR1 SGHRS, CDR2 YFSETQ. With 4 bases removed from V and 0 bases from J, the gap between germline ends came to 10 bases. The receptor was isolated from a female donor with papillary thyroid cancer or a benign thyroid nodule (not recorded which). Some clones in this sample may be carry-over from other donors' samples. The chain joins TRBV5-1 to TRBJ1-1, with D hard to call. The sample consisted of tumor tissue. DNA of the CDR3: TGCGCCAGCAGCCCAGCTACAGTGAACACTGAAGCTTTCTTT. It encodes CASSPATVNTEAFF.